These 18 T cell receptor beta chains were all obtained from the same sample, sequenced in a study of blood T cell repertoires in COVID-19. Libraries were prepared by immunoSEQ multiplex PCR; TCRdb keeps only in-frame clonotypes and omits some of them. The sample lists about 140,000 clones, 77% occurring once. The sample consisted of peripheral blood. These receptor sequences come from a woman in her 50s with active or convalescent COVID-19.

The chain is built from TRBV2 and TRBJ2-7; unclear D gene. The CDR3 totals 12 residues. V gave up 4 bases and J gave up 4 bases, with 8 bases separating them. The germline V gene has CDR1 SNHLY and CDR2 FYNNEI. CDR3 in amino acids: CASSGAFYEQYF. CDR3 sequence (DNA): TGTGCCAGCAGTGGAGCCTTTTACGAGCAGTACTTC.

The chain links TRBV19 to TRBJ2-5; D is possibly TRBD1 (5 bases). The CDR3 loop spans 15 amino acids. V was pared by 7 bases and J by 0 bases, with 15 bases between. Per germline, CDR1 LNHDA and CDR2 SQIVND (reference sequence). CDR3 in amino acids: CASNAGQSYQETQYF. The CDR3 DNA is TGTGCCAGTAACGCAGGGCAGTCGTACCAAGAGACCCAGTACTTC.

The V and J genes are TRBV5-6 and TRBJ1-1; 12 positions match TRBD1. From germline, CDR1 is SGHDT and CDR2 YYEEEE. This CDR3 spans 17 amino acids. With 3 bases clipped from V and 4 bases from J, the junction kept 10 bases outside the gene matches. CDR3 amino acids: CASSSGQGAAAGTEAFF. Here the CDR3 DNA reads TGTGCCAGCAGCTCGGGACAGGGGGCGGCTGCTGGCACTGAAGCTTTCTTT.

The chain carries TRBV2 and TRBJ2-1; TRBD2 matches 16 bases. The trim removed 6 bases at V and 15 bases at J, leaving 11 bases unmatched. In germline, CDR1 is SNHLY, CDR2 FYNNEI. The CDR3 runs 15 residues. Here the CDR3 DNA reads TGTGCCAGCAGGCCGGGACTAGCGGGGGGGCCCAGGACGTTCTTC. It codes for CASRPGLAGGPRTFF.

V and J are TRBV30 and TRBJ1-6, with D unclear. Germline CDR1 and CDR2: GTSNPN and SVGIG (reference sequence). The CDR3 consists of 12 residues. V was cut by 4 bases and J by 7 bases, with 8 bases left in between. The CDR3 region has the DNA TGTGCCTGGAATCCAGGAAATTCACCCCTCCACTTT. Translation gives CAWNPGNSPLHF.

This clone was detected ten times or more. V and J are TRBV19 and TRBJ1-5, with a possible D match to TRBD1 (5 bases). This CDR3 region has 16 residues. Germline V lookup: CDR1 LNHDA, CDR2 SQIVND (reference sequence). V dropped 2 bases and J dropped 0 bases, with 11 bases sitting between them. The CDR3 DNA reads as TGTGCCAGTAGTATAACTTCGGACACTAGCAATCAGCCCCAGCATTTT. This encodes CASSITSDTSNQPQHF.

This CDR3 is CASSHGRGHPYNEQFF. The CDR3, as DNA: TGTGCCAGCAGCCATGGGCGAGGACACCCCTACAATGAGCAGTTCTTC. The genes are TRBV3-1 (or the pseudogene TRBV3-2) and TRBJ2-1, with D possibly TRBD1 on 5 matching bases. Between the trimmed V and J ends, which lost 3 bases and 2 bases, there was a span of 14 bases. The length of the CDR3 is 16 residues. Germline V gives CDR1 LGHDT, CDR2 YNNKEL (reference sequence).

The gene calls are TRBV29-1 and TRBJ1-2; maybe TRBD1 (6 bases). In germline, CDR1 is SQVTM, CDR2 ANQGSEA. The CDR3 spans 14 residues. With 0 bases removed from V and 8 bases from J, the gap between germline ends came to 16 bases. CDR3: CSVEDASGAKGYTF. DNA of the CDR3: TGCAGCGTTGAAGATGCCTCAGGGGCTAAGGGCTACACCTTC.

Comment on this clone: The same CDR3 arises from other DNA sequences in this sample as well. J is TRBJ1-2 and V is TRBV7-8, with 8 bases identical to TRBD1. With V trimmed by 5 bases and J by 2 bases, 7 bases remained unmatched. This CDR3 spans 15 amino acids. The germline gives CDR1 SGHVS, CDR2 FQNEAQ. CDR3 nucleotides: TGTGCCAGCAGCCCCGGGACAGGTTACAACTATGGCTACACCTTC. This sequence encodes CASSPGTGYNYGYTF.

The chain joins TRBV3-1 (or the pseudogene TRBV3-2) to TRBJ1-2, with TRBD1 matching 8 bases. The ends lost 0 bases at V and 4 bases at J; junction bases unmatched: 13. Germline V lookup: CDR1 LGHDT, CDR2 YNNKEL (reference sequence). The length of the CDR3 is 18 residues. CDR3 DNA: TGTGCCAGCAGCCAAGATCAGCGACAGGGGTCCTCTCGCTATGGCTACACCTTC. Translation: CASSQDQRQGSSRYGYTF.

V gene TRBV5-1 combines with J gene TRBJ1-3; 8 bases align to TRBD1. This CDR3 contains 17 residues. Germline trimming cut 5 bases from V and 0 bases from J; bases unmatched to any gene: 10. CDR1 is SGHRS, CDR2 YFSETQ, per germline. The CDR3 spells CASRRDRSFSSGNTIYF. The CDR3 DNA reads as TGCGCCAGCAGGAGGGACAGGTCTTTTAGCTCTGGAAACACCATATATTTT.

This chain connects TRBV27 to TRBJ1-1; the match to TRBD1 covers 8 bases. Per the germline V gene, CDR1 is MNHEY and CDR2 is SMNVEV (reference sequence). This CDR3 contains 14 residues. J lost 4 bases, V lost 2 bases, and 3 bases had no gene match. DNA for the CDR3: TGTGCCAGCAGTTTACAGGGGGCCGGCACTGAAGCTTTCTTT. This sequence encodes CASSLQGAGTEAFF.

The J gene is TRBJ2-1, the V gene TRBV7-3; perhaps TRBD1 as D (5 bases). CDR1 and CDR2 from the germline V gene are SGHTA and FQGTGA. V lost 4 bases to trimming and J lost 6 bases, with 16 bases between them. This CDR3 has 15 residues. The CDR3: CASSSLGEGRNEQFF. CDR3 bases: TGTGCCAGCAGCTCCTTAGGGGAAGGCCGCAATGAGCAGTTCTTC. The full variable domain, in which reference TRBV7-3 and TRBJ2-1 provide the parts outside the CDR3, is GAGVSQTPSNKVTEKGKYVELRCDPISGHTALYWYRQSLGQGPEFLIYFQGTGAADDSGLPNDRFFAVRPEGSVSTLKIQRTERGDSAVYLCASSSLGEGRNEQFFGPGTRLTVL.

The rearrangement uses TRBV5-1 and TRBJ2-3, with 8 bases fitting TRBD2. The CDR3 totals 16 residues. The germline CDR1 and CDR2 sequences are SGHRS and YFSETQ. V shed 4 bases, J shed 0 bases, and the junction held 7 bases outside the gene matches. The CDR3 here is CASSPGIAGSTDTQYF. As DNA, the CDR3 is TGCGCCAGCAGCCCTGGAATAGCGGGGAGCACAGATACGCAGTATTTT.

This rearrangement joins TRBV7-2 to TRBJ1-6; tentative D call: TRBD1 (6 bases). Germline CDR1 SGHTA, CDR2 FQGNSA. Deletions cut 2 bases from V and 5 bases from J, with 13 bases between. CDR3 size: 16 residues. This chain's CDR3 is CASSLMGASNNSPLHF. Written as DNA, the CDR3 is TGTGCCAGCAGCTTAATGGGGGCGTCTAATAATTCACCCCTCCACTTT.

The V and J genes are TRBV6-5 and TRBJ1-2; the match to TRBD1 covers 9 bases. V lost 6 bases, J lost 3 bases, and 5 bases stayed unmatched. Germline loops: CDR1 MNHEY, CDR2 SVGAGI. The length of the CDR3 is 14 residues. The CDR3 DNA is TGTGCCAGCAGGGGGACAGGGCGCCACTATGGCTACACCTTC. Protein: CASRGTGRHYGYTF.

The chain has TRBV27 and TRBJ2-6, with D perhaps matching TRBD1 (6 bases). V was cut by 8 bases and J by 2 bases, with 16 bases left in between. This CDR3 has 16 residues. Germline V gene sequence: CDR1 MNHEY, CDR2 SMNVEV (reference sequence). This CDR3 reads CASRWAGVAGANVLTF. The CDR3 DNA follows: TGTGCCAGCCGGTGGGCAGGGGTGGCTGGGGCCAACGTCCTGACTTTC.

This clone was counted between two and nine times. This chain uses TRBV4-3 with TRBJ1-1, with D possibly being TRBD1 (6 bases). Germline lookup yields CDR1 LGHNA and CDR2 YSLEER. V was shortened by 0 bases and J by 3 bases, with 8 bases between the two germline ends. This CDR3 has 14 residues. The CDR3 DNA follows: TGCGCCAGCAGCCAAGAAAAGGGGGACACTGAAGCTTTCTTT. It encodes CASSQEKGDTEAFF.